Presented here are 28 T cell receptor beta chains from one specimen sequenced in a study of tumor-infiltrating lymphocytes in primary liver carcinoma. Co-extracted RNA and DNA came from roughly 20-30 mg of unsorted bulk tissue. Synthesis of TCR beta cDNA was carried out from 450 to 650 ng total RNA with a constant-region primer. Slightly modified ARM-PCR, run as three nested multiplex PCR rounds, produced the TCR beta libraries. Primers for the first two PCR rounds were TRBV1-TRBV30 forward primers and a C-beta reverse primer (around 10 cycles per round). MiXCR, applied by TCRdb to the multiplex PCR reads, yields one record per CDR3 protein. The table lists tens of thousands of distinct CDR3 sequences, around 80% of them singletons. The sequencing input was tumor-adjacent normal liver tissue. These receptors were taken from a woman younger than 45 with primary liver carcinoma and hepatitis B virus infection.

Concerning this clonotype: This could be a read error, since a much larger clone is one nucleotide away. The chain uses TRBV7-9 and TRBJ2-5, with D unclear. This CDR3 is 14 amino acids long. Looked up from germline, CDR1 is SEHNR and CDR2 is FQNEAQ (reference sequence). Deletions cut 7 bases from V and 2 bases from J, with 14 bases between. The CDR3 loop reads CASTPSRSQETQYF. The CDR3, as DNA: TGTGCCAGCACCCCGTCTCGGTCTCAAGAGACCCAGTACTTC.

Details on this clonotype: Given a much more abundant clone one base away, this may be a read error. The V gene is TRBV28, the J gene TRBJ2-5; D gene uncertain. The CDR3 contains 14 residues. Germline assignment: CDR1 MDHEN and CDR2 SYDVKM. V was shortened by 4 bases and J by 1 base, with 10 bases between the two germline ends. The CDR3 DNA follows: TGTGCCAGCAGTTCCATCCTATCCCAAGAGACCCAGTACTTC. It encodes CASSSILSQETQYF.

V is TRBV7-8 and J is TRBJ2-3, with D perhaps matching TRBD2 (6 bases). CDR1 SGHVS and CDR2 FQNEAQ come from the germline V gene. CDR3 length equals 16 residues. V was pared by 1 base and J by 7 bases, with 18 bases between. The chain's CDR3 is CASSLEAGGPGNTQYF. CDR3 nucleotides: TGTGCCAGCAGCTTAGAGGCAGGAGGGCCTGGTAATACGCAGTATTTT.

A remark on this clonotype: At one end, the junction sequence differs from germline, possibly due to a read error. The gene calls are TRBV6-2 or TRBV6-3 and TRBJ2-2; TRBD1 matches 9 bases. Germline CDR1 MNHEY, CDR2 SVGEGT. The CDR3 runs 18 residues. CDR3 sequence reads: CANSYEFGTGKNTGELFF. CDR3 DNA sequence: TGTGCCAACAGTTACGAATTCGGGACAGGGAAGAACACCGGCGAGCTGTTTTTT.

Of note for this clonotype: The final CDR3 position lacks the conserved phenylalanine or tryptophan, pointing to a likely read error. The chain is built from TRBV7-8 and TRBJ2-7; D possibly uses TRBD1 or TRBD2 (5 bases each). CDR1 is SGHVS and CDR2 is FQNEAQ in the germline V gene. V gave up 7 bases and J gave up 2 bases, with 21 bases separating them. The CDR3 is made up of 16 amino acids. CDR3 loop: CASNAPRGLAPYEQYL. The CDR3 nucleotides read TGTGCCAGCAACGCCCCCCGGGGCCTCGCCCCCTACGAGCAGTACCTC.

A remark on this clonotype: As the CDR3 is not closed by the conserved phenylalanine or tryptophan, this likely results from a read error. The J gene is TRBJ2-1, the V gene TRBV4-3; 7 bases match TRBD2. Germline lookup yields CDR1 LGHNA and CDR2 YSLEER. The CDR3 contains 16 residues. CDR3 loop: CAGSQEAGSSYNEQFL. In DNA form, the CDR3 reads TGCGCCGGCAGCCAAGAAGCGGGAAGCTCCTACAATGAGCAGTTCCTC.

In its sample, this clonotype was seen a few times. One base away lies a much larger clone, so this may be a sequencing read error. V and J are TRBV30 and TRBJ2-3, with TRBD1 matching 7 bases. CDR3 size: 15 residues. Germline CDR1 GTSNPN, CDR2 SVGIG (reference sequence). V dropped 0 bases and J dropped 4; count of bases not matched to a gene: 7. The CDR3 loop is CAWSVGQATADTQYF. The CDR3 nucleotides read TGTGCCTGGAGTGTTGGACAGGCCACCGCAGATACGCAGTATTTT.

This clonotype was detected many times. The chain uses TRBV19 and TRBJ1-5; D remains ambiguous. V lost 3 bases to trimming and J lost 1 base, with 10 bases between them. From germline, CDR1 is LNHDA and CDR2 SQIVND (reference sequence). The length of the CDR3 is 15 residues. CDR3 protein: CASSIGKLSNQPQHF. The CDR3 DNA follows: TGTGCCAGTAGTATTGGGAAGCTAAGCAATCAGCCCCAGCATTTT.

This clonotype has a count of ten or more. V gene TRBV7-9 combines with J gene TRBJ2-1; the D gene could be TRBD1 or TRBD2 (5 bases each). This CDR3 contains 16 residues. Between the trimmed V and J ends, which lost 0 bases and 12 bases, there was a span of 21 bases. Germline V gives CDR1 SEHNR, CDR2 FQNEAQ (reference sequence). In DNA, the CDR3 is TGTGCCAGCAGCTTAGCGCCGAGGGATGGGGGTACGGGGCAGTTCTTC. Translated, it gives CASSLAPRDGGTGQFF.

Points on this clonotype: The CDR3 does not end in the conserved phenylalanine or tryptophan, so this is likely a read error. The V call is TRBV11-3, the J call TRBJ2-1, with D maybe TRBD2 (6 bases). The V gene's germline CDR1 is SGHNT and CDR2 YENEEA. The CDR3 is 13 residues long. The CDR3 loop reads CASSLDGSNEQFL. CDR3 sequence (DNA): TGTGCAAGCAGTTTAGACGGGAGCAATGAGCAGTTCTTA.

With regard to this clonotype: A read error may explain this, as a much larger clone is one base away. The chain employs TRBV28 and TRBJ2-3, with D uncertain. This CDR3 has 14 amino acids. The germline V and J ends were trimmed by 8 bases and 2 bases, with 14 bases remaining between them. CDR1 and CDR2 (germline): MDHEN, SYDVKM. CDR3 DNA: TGTGCCAGCGGTCGCGGATGGTTCACAGATACGCAGTATTTT. Encoded protein: CASGRGWFTDTQYF.

This chain uses TRBV29-1 with TRBJ2-1; no clear D gene. The CDR3 has 13 residues. The ends were cut back, 6 bases at V and 7 bases at J, with 16 bases in the middle. Germline V gene lookup returns CDR1 SQVTM and CDR2 ANQGSEA. The CDR3 protein is CSVSESMYNEQFF. The CDR3 region has the DNA TGCAGCGTGAGCGAGAGTATGTATAATGAGCAGTTCTTC.

The rearrangement links TRBV28 to TRBJ2-4; TRBD1 might be the D (6 bases). The CDR3 runs 17 residues. V lost 4 bases and J lost 1, with 17 bases in between. The germline V gene encodes CDR1 MDHEN and CDR2 SYDVKM. The CDR3 here is CASSSGTPRLAKNIQYF. The DNA for the CDR3 is TGTGCCAGCAGTTCCGGGACACCCAGGCTGGCCAAAAACATTCAGTACTTC. The full variable domain, in which reference TRBV28 and TRBJ2-4 provide the parts outside the CDR3, is DVKVTQSSRYLVKRTGEKVFLECVQDMDHENMFWYRQDPGLGLRLIYFSYDVKMKEKGDIPEGYSVSREKKERFSLILESASTNQTSMYLCASSSGTPRLAKNIQYFGAGTRLSVL.

Notes on this clonotype: Relative to the germline gene, one junction end is altered; a read error may explain this. The V and J genes are TRBV10-3 and TRBJ1-3; no definite D call. Germline V gene sequence: CDR1 ENHRY, CDR2 SYGVKD. The CDR3 is 14 residues long. The CDR3 bases are TGTGCCATCAGTAAGTCAGTCTCTGGAAACACGATATATTTT. It codes for CAISKSVSGNTIYF.

This clonotype occurred once. A clone one base away is much larger, so this may be a read error. The conserved final phenylalanine or tryptophan is absent from the CDR3, which likely points to a read error. The chain has TRBV7-3 and TRBJ2-2, with unresolved D. With 1 base removed from V and 8 bases from J, the gap between germline ends came to 5 bases. The CDR3 length is 12 residues. Germline V gene data show CDR1 as SGHTA and CDR2 as FQGTGA. The CDR3 loop reads CASSLIGGELFS. CDR3 in DNA: TGTGCCAGCAGCTTAATAGGAGGGGAGCTGTTTTCT.

Comment on this clonotype: Germline and junction disagree at one end, which may indicate a read error. The chain has TRBV11-2 and TRBJ2-7, with 10 bases fitting TRBD2. This CDR3 is 17 amino acids long. Germline CDR1 SGHAT, CDR2 FQNNGV. The CDR3 sequence is CASSLAPLLAGMNEQYF. The CDR3 DNA reads TGTGCCAGCAGTTTAGCCCCGTTACTAGCGGGAATGAACGAGCAGTACTTC.

In regard to this clonotype: A read error may be the cause here, since a much bigger clone is one base away. The chain couples TRBV2 to TRBJ2-5; tentatively, D is TRBD2 (5 bases). From germline, CDR1 is SNHLY and CDR2 FYNNEI. This CDR3 is built from 17 residues. The V end lost 0 bases, the J end lost 5 bases, and 19 bases lay between the germline ends. CDR3 nucleotides: TGTGCCAGCAGTGAAGCGCTGGTTAGCGTGTCAGATGAGACCCAGTACTTC. Translating it yields CASSEALVSVSDETQYF.

Turning to this clonotype: The junction shows a germline mismatch at one end, possibly a read error. The chain combines TRBV11-2 with TRBJ2-1; 9 nucleotides line up with TRBD2. The CDR3 is 17 amino acids. Germline V CDR1 and CDR2: SGHAT, FQNNGV. CDR3: CPCSLGVSGSVFNEQLF. The CDR3 DNA reads as TGTCCCTGCAGTTTAGGGGTTAGCGGGAGTGTCTTCAATGAGCAGTTATTC.

This clonotype was recorded at least ten times. CDR3 nucleotides: TGTGCCAGCAGCTCCCGGGACAGGTTATCCTACGAGCAGTACTTC. This sequence encodes CASSSRDRLSYEQYF. The rearrangement uses TRBV7-9 and TRBJ2-7; 8 bases match TRBD1. Germline V gives CDR1 SEHNR, CDR2 FQNEAQ (reference sequence). The CDR3 runs 15 residues. Trimming took 4 bases from V and 1 from J; bases not matched to a gene: 6. The complete variable domain, with remaining parts taken from reference TRBV7-9 and TRBJ2-7, reads DTGVSQNPRHKITKRGQNVTFRCDPISEHNRLYWYRQTLGQGPEFLTYFQNEAQLEKSRLLSDRFSAERPKGSFSTLEIQRTEQGDSAMYLCASSSRDRLSYEQYFGPGTRLTVT.

This clonotype occurred many times. The V call is TRBV30, the J call TRBJ2-1; 7 bases fit TRBD2. V trimming: 3 bases; J trimming: 2 bases; junction bases outside the gene matches: 7. The CDR3 is made up of 15 amino acids. Germline assignment: CDR1 GTSNPN and CDR2 SVGIG (reference sequence). CDR3 nucleotides: TGTGCCTGGAGCCAAGCGGGACGCCCCTACAATGAGCAGTTCTTC. Amino acids: CAWSQAGRPYNEQFF.

Notes on this clonotype: A much larger clone is a single base away; this may be a read error. The V gene is TRBV28, the J gene TRBJ2-7; weak D call: TRBD1 (5 bases). CDR1 and CDR2 (germline): MDHEN, SYDVKM. This CDR3 is 14 amino acids long. The CDR3 sequence is CAGRPTGSSYEQYF. CDR3 nucleotides: TGTGCCGGCAGACCAACAGGCAGCTCCTACGAGCAGTACTTC.

To note about this clonotype: Germline and junction disagree at one end, which may indicate a read error. The CDR3 DNA reads TGTTCCAACAGTTACTCGATCGCGCGGGGCACTATTCTTTTT. It translates to CSNSYSIARGTILF. The genes are TRBV6-2 or TRBV6-3 and TRBJ2-3; perhaps TRBD2 as D (6 bases). The CDR3 runs to 14 residues. CDR1 is MNHEY and CDR2 is SVGEGT in the germline V gene.

As concerns this clonotype: A read error may produce the germline difference seen at one junction end. The rearrangement joins TRBV10-3 to TRBJ2-3; D may be TRBD1 (5 bases). Germline CDR1 is ENHRY and CDR2 is SYGVKD. The CDR3 consists of 12 residues. Here the CDR3 reads CAIGEQTDTQYF. In DNA form, the CDR3 reads TGTGCCATCGGTGAACAGACAGATACGCAATATTTT.

As for this clonotype: Its ends do not fully match the called genes, so a read error is possible. The gene calls are TRBV12-5 and TRBJ2-3; 7 positions agree with TRBD2. CDR1 and CDR2 (germline): LGHNT, FRNRAP. This CDR3 spans 19 amino acids. The chain's CDR3 is CTSGLGGSLTIPGTDTQYF. CDR3 bases: TGTACTAGTGGTTTGGGAGGGAGTCTGACTATCCCGGGCACAGATACGCAGTATTTT.

In the case of this clonotype: Without the conserved terminal phenylalanine or tryptophan, this CDR3 likely stems from a read error. The chain recombines TRBV14 with TRBJ1-1, with TRBD1 matching 7 bases. The J segment lost 5 bases and the V segment lost 0 bases, leaving 0 bases of the junction unmatched. The CDR3 sequence is 13 residues long. The germline gives CDR1 SGHDN, CDR2 FVKESK. CDR3 coding DNA: TGTGCCAGCAGCCAAGAACAGGGGACTGAAGCTTTCCTT. It specifies CASSQEQGTEAFL.

This clonotype was seen many times. The chain has TRBV4-2 and TRBJ2-1; the D gene is possibly TRBD2 (6 bases). CDR3 length: 17 residues. The V gene's germline CDR1 is LGHNA and CDR2 YNFKEQ. Trimming shortened V by 3 bases and J by 0 bases, and 15 bases separated the two germline ends. The CDR3 is CASSHSLATASYNEQFF. CDR3 bases: TGTGCCAGCAGCCATTCCCTAGCGACTGCCTCCTACAATGAGCAGTTCTTC.

This clonotype was observed a handful of times. V gene TRBV11-2 combines with J gene TRBJ2-1, with TRBD2 matching 9 bases. CDR1 SGHAT and CDR2 FQNNGV come from the germline V gene. The length of the CDR3 is 15 residues. Unmatched junction bases numbered 9, after V lost 3 bases and J lost 9 bases. The CDR3 nucleotides read TGTGCCAGCAGCTTCGACCTAGCGGGATCGGTTGAGCAGTTCTTC. Its protein is CASSFDLAGSVEQFF.

Concerning this clonotype: As the CDR3 is not closed by the conserved phenylalanine or tryptophan, this likely results from a read error. This chain joins TRBV6-1 and TRBJ2-3; D is tentatively TRBD1 or TRBD2 (5 bases each). Germline V gene sequence: CDR1 MNHNS, CDR2 SASEGT. The CDR3 totals 15 residues. V lost 6 bases and J lost 2, with 15 bases in between. Here the CDR3 reads CASRITGTDTDTQYI. CDR3 nucleotide sequence: TGTGCCAGCAGGATTACCGGGACGGACACAGATACGCAGTATATT.